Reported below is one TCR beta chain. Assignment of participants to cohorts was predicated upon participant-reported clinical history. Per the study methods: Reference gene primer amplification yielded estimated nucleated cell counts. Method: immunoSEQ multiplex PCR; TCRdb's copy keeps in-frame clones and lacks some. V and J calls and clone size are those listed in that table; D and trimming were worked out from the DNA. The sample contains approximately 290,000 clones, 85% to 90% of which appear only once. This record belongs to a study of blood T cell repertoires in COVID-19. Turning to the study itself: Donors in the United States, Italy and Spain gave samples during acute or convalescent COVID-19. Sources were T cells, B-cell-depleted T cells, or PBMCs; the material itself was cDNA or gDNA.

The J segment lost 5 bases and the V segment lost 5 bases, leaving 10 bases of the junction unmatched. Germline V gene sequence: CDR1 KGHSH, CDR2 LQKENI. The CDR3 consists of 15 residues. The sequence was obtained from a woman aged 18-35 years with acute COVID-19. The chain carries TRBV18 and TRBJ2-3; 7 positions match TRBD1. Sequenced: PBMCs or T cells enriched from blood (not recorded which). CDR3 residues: CASSLRTGVEDTQYF. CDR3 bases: TGTGCCAGCTCATTACGAACAGGGGTTGAAGATACGCAGTATTTT.